This T cell receptor beta chain was sequenced during a study of blood T cell repertoires in COVID-19. Study-level background: Nucleic acid was either cDNA or gDNA, and it came from T cells, B-cell-depleted T cells, or PBMCs.

In the study's own analysis: Scientists estimated how many nucleated cells there were by amplifying reference gene primers. The data were produced by immunoSEQ multiplex PCR, yet TCRdb's version contains in-frame clones alone and is incomplete. Clone size and the V and J calls come from that table; the DNA yielded D and trimming. The data show 150,000 to 200,000 clones, with 84% seen just once and 10% to 15% held by the top ten. The study recruited people aged roughly 18 to 100 years across some 23 US areas. Self-reported history from a screening survey and questionnaire set each donor's cohort. The CDR3 covers 14 residues. The germline V and J ends were trimmed by 3 bases and 0 bases, with 8 bases remaining between them. Germline values: CDR1 SNHLY, CDR2 FYNNEI. Remarks on this clone: This CDR3 is also generated by other DNA sequences in the sample.

The sequenced material came from PBMCs or T cells enriched from blood (not recorded which). The chain uses TRBV2 and TRBJ1-2; D call uncertain. This clonotype originated in a man aged 50 or older who had recovered from COVID-19. DNA of the CDR3: TGTGCCAGCAGTGAGGCCACAGCTAACTATGGCTACACCTTC. Its protein product is CASSEATANYGYTF. Filled out from reference TRBV2 and TRBJ1-2, the complete variable domain reads EPEVTQTPSHQVTQMGQEVILRCVPISNHLYFYWYRQILGQKVEFLVSFYNNEISEKSEIFDDQFSVERPDGSNFTLKIRSTKLEDSAMYFCASSEATANYGYTFGSGTRLTVV.